This T cell receptor beta chain is drawn from a study of human T cells and chemical hapten exposure. Overall study context: Minor pooled library volume differences mainly drove per-sample TCR yield variation.

Attachment of unique molecular identifiers to individual cDNA molecules was performed in the library. Per the authors' pipeline: The number of TCRs in each sample had a median of roughly 100,000 and spanned about 23,224 to 700,000. TCRdb re-called the RACE reads with MiXCR, one entry per CDR3 protein. TCRdb, not the authors, supplied the V and J calls. The sample lists approximately 80,000 distinct CDR3 sequences; 7% to 8% were seen once. This clonotype was observed at least ten times. With 0 bases removed from V and 4 bases from J, the gap between germline ends came to 10 bases. The CDR3 runs to 16 residues. Germline-derived CDR1 and CDR2 are MGHRA and YSYEKL. Time point given: patch test 1, 2 weeks after DPC sensitization. The treatment was: therapeutic diphenylcyclopropenone sensitization with weekly scalp DPC. Donors, patients with alopecia ranging from 18 to 70 years old and judged suitable for DPC, provided samples.

The chain combines TRBV4-1 with TRBJ1-6; D call uncertain. The sequence was obtained from a woman in her thirties with alopecia areata. Some clones in this sample may be carry-over from other donors' samples. The sample was whole blood, taken in connection with sensitization to the hapten diphenylcyclopropenone (DPC). CDR3 sequence (DNA): TGCGCCAGCAGCCAAGATTTCGACGGATATAATTCACCCCTCCACTTT. Translated: CASSQDFDGYNSPLHF.